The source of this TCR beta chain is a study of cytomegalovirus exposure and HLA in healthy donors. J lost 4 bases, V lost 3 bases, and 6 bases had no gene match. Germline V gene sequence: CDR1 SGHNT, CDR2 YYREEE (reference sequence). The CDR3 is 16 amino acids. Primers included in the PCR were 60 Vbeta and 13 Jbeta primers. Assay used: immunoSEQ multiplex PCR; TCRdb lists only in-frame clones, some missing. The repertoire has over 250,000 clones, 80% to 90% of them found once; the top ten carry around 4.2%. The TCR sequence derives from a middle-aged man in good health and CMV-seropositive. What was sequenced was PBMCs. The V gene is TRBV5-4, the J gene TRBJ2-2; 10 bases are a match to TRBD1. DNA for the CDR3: TGTGCCAGCAGCTCTCCGGGACAGGGGCTCACCGGGGAGCTGTTTTTT. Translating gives CASSSPGQGLTGELFF.